This entry concerns a single TCR beta chain. In its sample, this clonotype was seen many times. There is no known antigen for this receptor. No much larger clonotype is one base removed from it; base qualities were not supplied. Total RNA and DNA were co-extracted from 20-30 mg of bulk tissue with the AllPrep DNA/RNA mini kit, without cell sorting. Between late 2015 and March 2016, several patients in China with histopathologically diagnosed primary liver carcinoma had surgical resection. Patients had chronic HBV infection and were treatment-naive at sampling. Five spatially separated regions were sampled per tumor: superior, inferior, left-lateral and right-lateral poles, plus the tumor centre. Histology showed that every tumor sample contained more than 85% viable tumor cells. Fresh tumor and adjacent tissue pieces were bisected; one half was stored in RNAlater at -80°C, the other sent for histology.

The CDR3 goes from the cysteine to the phenylalanine over 14 residues. The read is trimmed to its CDR3 DNA, 42 bases read in frame from base 1. As encoded in the germline V gene (reference sequence), CDR1 is MNHNY while CDR2 is SVGAGI. The V end loses 6 bases and the J end loses 4 bases, and a stretch of 15 bases separates them. Using a constant-region primer and ProtoScript II reverse transcriptase, TCRbeta-specific cDNA was reverse-transcribed from about 540 ng total RNA. Construction of the TCRbeta libraries relied on three nested rounds of multiplex PCR, following a slightly modified ARM-PCR procedure. Multiplex TRBV1-TRBV30 forward primers and a Cbeta reverse primer were used in the first two PCR rounds, each of which was run for about 10 cycles. Sample barcodes and Illumina adapters were added in a final 25-cycle PCR using Deep VentR polymerase. Before sequencing, amplicons between 200 and 500 bp were purified from gel using a QIAquick gel extraction kit. The TCRbeta amplicons were sequenced with 250-bp paired-end reads on an Illumina HiSeq 2500. Per the source publication's procedure: To recover full CDR3 sequences, reads were quality-trimmed using Trimmomatic v0.33 and paired reads were then merged using FLASH v1.2.11. MiGEC v1.2.1b assigned V, D and J germline segments to the rearranged TCRbeta sequences. Clonotype statistics, along with Shannon-Wiener diversity indices, were calculated using VDJtools v1.0.0. Except for diversity analysis, only the 250 most abundant clonotypes of each sample were used in subsequent analyses to reduce sampling bias. In TCRdb, the public reads were trimmed at Q25 with fastp and aligned with MiXCR, with productive beta chains retained. All rows with the same CDR3 protein become a single entry with the most common DNA and genes. TCRdb, not the original authors, processed these V and J calls. Here the sample has roughly 120,000 distinct CDR3 sequences; about 68% occur a single time. Approximately 9.9% of the sample rests with the top ten.

The data stem from a study of tumor-infiltrating lymphocytes in primary liver carcinoma (dated by TCRdb to 2016 to 2017). In the study overall: The five patients, three men and two women aged 30 to 69 years, had hepatocellular carcinoma (four) or combined HCC and intrahepatic cholangiocarcinoma (one). The tumors of the five patients were staged as T1-T3 N0M0, with maximum diameters ranging from roughly 4 to 11 cm. Each sample produced about 3.65 to 7.5 million productive TCRbeta reads, and read depth showed no significant difference between tissue types. Across five regions of each liver tumor, along with adjacent normal tissue and blood, the study brought together TCRbeta repertoire sequencing, expression microarrays and whole-exome sequencing. A total of approximately 35 specimens from 5 patients underwent TCRbeta repertoire sequencing, comprising about 25 tumor regions, 5 adjacent noncancerous liver tissues and 5 peripheral blood samples. To link TCRbeta repertoire diversity with the local molecular phenotype, the roughly 23 tumor region samples were profiled using Agilent mRNA microarrays. Technical replicate repertoires showed high reproducibility, with mean shared-clone rates roughly 0.88 and correlation coefficients above 0.95.

Broad study findings and their caveats: Only a few patients were included in the study, and the authors note that the findings should be validated in a larger study. The top 250 clones accounted for a significantly greater share of the repertoire in tumors than in blood (p = 0.039). Only about 8-24% of top clones were present in all five regions of a tumor, suggesting spatial heterogeneity of tumor-infiltrating T cells. Pairs of tumor regions showed greater repertoire overlap (mean about 36%) than tumor-adjacent pairs (roughly 17%) or tumor-blood pairs (roughly 15%), which is consistent with antigen-driven expansion. Because the samples were bulk and unsorted, CD4+ and CD8+ T cell repertoires could not be compared. Because sequencing covered only the TCR beta chain and unpaired alpha chains were not captured, true repertoire diversity is likely underestimated.

Recombination connected TRBV6-6 to TRBJ1-2; the D segment cannot be called with confidence. Sequenced: liver tumor tissue from sampling region 1. The cell subset or site label here, explained by the study, means: tumor region T1, superior pole. This sequence was found in a woman aged 60-75 years with primary liver carcinoma and hepatitis B virus infection. The sequence in DNA is TGTGCCAGCAGCCACTTTCTCTCAGCCTATGGCTACACCTTC. Its amino acids are CASSHFLSAYGYTF.